This entry features one TCR beta chain sequence. In this sample, this clonotype turned up a few times. The antigen this receptor binds is unknown. Base quality data are lacking; no much larger clone is found one base away. From the cysteine up to the phenylalanine, the CDR3 has a length of 13 residues. CDR3 DNA only is kept here, 39 bases in frame from base 1. Germline trimming: 6 bases from V, 6 bases from J; junction bases outside gene matches: 9. The germline V gene (reference sequence) yields DFQATT for CDR1 and SNEGSKA for CDR2. Receptor libraries were prepared by 5' RACE. The listed sequencing device is Illumina HiSeq 2500. A second roughly 6 to 12 cycle PCR used a sample-barcoded 5' primer and a J-beta primer mix. A unique molecular identifier was introduced onto each TCR beta cDNA molecule by a template-switch 5' adaptor carrying 12 random nucleotides. At least 2.5 million CDR3-containing paired-end reads were obtained from each sample. First-strand cDNA synthesis was performed from all RNA using the Mint cDNA synthesis kit, with priming by a TRBC-specific oligonucleotide. All cDNA was treated with uracil-DNA glycosylase and then went through a first 18-cycle PCR with the universal primers M1SS and BC2_uni_R. The paper's data handling went like this. For normalization, 1 million high-quality reads, each with a distinct molecular identifier, were randomly selected from each sample. Instead of being binned into consensus sequences, reads that shared molecular identifiers were thrown out. CDR3 identification, clonotype clustering and error correction used MiTCR with a Q25 quality threshold and the strictest error-elimination algorithm. A nonparametric unseen species model using Euler transformation provided a lower-bound estimate of total TCR beta diversity. TCRdb reran the public reads through fastp at Q25 and MiXCR, keeping productive beta chains. For every CDR3 protein sequence, its rows merge into one entry that carries the most common genes and DNA. TCRdb, not the authors, supplied the V and J calls. For this sample there are about 1.1 million distinct CDR3 sequences; roughly two fifths appear just once. The ten top clones hold under 15% of the sample.

This entry is derived from a study of blood T cells in healthy people across ages (dated by TCRdb to between 2015 and 2016). The study in broad terms: In model experiments, roughly one uniquely barcoded TCR beta cDNA molecule per two T cells was captured by template switching. To track age-related changes in TCR beta repertoire diversity, the study relied on deep sequencing normalized with unique cDNA molecular identifiers. The donors were split into four age groups: young (average about 15 years), middle-aged (roughly 42), aged (about 62) and long-lived (about 82). To avoid experimental bias, donors of different ages were spread randomly across the sequencing lanes. Using the same blood draw, the study looked at two additional independent replicas of 1 million unique cDNA reads for two donors, one aged 18 to 30 and the other aged 80 or older. Points the paper makes about the study in general: Compared with the aged group, the long-lived group had more naive CD4+ T cells, fewer expanded clones and increased TCR diversity, suggesting age selection. Since profiling was done on bulk unsorted PBMCs, naive and antigen-experienced compartments could not be conclusively compared. Observed TCR beta diversity per million T cells fell roughly linearly with age, and a significant reduction was already apparent by age approximately 41. Because the CMV infection status of the donors was unknown, age-related changes in expanded clonotypes may potentially have been confounded. Estimates of total diversity from one million sequenced T cells were regarded as lower bounds and underestimates. Observed TCR beta diversity correlated strongly with the percentage of naive T cells measured by flow cytometry.

The donors were 40 or so Caucasian individuals from Russia, aged roughly 6 to 100 years, who were systemically healthy. Approximately 10 milliliters of peripheral blood were collected from each donor into EDTA-treated Vacutainer tubes. Ficoll-Paque density-gradient centrifugation was used to isolate PBMCs, with at least 6.5 million per sample. Trizol reagent was used to extract total RNA from the PBMCs, yielding at least 6 micrograms per sample. Naive CD45RAhigh/CD27high T cell percentages were measured by flow cytometry on a PBMC aliquot from every donor. The V and J genes are TRBV20-1 and TRBJ1-1, with 8 bases matching TRBD1. This TCR was recovered from a man aged 18-30 years in good health. Sample: blood. Here the CDR3 is given as CSAPGQVFAEAFF. The DNA sequence reads TGCAGTGCCCCGGGACAGGTCTTCGCTGAAGCTTTCTTT.